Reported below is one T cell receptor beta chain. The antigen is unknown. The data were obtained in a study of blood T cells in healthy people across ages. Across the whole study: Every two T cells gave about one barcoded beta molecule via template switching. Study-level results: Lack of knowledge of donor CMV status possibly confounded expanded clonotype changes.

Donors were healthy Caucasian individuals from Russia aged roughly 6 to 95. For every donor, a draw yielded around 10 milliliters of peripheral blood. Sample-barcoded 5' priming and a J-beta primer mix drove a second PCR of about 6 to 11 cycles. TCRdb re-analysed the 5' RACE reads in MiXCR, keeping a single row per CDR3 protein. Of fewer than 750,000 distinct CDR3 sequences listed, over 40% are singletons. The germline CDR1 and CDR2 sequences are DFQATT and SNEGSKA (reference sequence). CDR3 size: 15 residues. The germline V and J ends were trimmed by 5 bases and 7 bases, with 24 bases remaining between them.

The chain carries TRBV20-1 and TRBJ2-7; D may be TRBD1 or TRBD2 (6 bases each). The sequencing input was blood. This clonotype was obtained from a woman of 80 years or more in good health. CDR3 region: CSAGPLRGRNNEQYF. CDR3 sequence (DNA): TGCAGTGCTGGGCCTCTCCGGGGGCGTAACAATGAGCAGTACTTC.